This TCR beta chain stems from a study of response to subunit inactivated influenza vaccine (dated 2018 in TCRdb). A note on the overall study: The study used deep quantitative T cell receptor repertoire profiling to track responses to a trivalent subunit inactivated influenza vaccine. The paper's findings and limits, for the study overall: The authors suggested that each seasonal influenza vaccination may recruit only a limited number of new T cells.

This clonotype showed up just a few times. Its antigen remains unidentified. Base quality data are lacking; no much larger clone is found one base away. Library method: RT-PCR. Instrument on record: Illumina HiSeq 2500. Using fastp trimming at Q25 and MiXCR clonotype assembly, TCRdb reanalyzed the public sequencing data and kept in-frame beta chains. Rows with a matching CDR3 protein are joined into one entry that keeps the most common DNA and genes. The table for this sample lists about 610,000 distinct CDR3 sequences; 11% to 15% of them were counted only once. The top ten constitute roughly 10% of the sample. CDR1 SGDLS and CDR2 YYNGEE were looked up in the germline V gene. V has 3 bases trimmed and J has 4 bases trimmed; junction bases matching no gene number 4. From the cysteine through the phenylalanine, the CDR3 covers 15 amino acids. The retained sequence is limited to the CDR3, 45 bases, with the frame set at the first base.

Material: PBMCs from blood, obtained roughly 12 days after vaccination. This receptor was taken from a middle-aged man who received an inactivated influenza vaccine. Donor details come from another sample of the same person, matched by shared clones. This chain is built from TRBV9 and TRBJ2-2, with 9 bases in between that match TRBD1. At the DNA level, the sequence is TGTGCCAGCAGCGCCGACAGGGGGGTCACCGGGGAGCTGTTTTTT. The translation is CASSADRGVTGELFF.